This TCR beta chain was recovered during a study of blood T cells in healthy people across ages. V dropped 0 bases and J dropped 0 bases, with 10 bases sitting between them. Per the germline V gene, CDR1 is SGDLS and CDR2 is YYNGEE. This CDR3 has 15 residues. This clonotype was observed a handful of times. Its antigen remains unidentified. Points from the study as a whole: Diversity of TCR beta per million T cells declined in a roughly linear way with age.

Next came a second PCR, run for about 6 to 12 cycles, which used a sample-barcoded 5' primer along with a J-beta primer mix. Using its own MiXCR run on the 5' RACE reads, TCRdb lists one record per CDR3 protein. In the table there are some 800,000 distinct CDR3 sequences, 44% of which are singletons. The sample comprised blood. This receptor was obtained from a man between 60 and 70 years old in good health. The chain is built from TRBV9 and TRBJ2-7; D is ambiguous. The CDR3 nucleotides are TGTGCCAGCAGCGTAGAAGACGTGAGCTCCTACGAGCAGTACTTC. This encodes CASSVEDVSSYEQYF.